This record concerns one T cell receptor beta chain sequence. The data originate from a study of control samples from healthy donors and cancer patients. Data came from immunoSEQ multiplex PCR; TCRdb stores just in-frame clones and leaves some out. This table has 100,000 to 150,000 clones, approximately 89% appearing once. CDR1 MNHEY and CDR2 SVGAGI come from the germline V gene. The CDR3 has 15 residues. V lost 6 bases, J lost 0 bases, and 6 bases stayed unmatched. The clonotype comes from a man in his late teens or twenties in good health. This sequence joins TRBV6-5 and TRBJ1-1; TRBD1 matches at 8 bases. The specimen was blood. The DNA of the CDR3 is TGTGCCAGCAGGCTGGAACAGGGGGTGAACACTGAAGCTTTCTTT. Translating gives CASRLEQGVNTEAFF.